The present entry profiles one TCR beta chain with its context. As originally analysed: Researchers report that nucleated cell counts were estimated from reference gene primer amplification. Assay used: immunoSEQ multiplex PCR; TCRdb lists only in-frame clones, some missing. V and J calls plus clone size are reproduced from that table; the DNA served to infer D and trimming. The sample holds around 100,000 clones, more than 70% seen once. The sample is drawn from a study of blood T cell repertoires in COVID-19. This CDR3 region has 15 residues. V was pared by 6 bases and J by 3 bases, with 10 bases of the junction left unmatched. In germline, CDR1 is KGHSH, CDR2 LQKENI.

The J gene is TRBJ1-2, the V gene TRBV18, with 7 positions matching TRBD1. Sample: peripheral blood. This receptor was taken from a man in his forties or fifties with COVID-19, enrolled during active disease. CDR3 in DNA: TGTGCCAGCTCTTCCAAAGGCACAGGGGACTATGGCTACACCTTC. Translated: CASSSKGTGDYGYTF.